What follows are 27 T cell receptor beta chains derived from one specimen sequenced in a study of blood T cell repertoires in COVID-19. Generated by immunoSEQ multiplex PCR, the TCRdb table keeps only in-frame clones and is missing some. The table includes about 260,000 clones, roughly four fifths detected once. The sequencing sample was made of PBMCs or T cells enriched from blood (not recorded which). These receptors all stem from a man aged 30-40 years with acute COVID-19.

The chain employs TRBV6-5 and TRBJ1-2, with TRBD1 as a possible D gene (5 bases). Germline V gives CDR1 MNHEY, CDR2 SVGAGI. With 5 bases removed from V and 4 bases from J, the gap between germline ends came to 11 bases. The CDR3 runs 13 residues. The CDR3 sequence: CASSPRTSYGYTF. CDR3 bases: TGTGCCAGCAGTCCCAGGACATCCTATGGCTACACCTTC.

The chain uses TRBV28 and TRBJ2-2; 8 bases are a match to TRBD1. The CDR3 runs 16 residues. The ends lost 1 base at V and 2 bases at J; junction bases unmatched: 3. Looked up from germline, CDR1 is MDHEN and CDR2 is SYDVKM. The CDR3 region is CASSLSGQGNTGELFF. CDR3 coding DNA: TGTGCCAGCAGTTTATCAGGACAGGGTAACACCGGGGAGCTGTTTTTT.

Details on this clone: At one end, the junction sequence differs from germline, possibly due to a read error. This chain links TRBV5-1 with TRBJ2-3, with 7 bases aligning to TRBD2. Germline CDR1 and CDR2: SGHRS and YFSETQ. The CDR3 has 16 residues. The CDR3 protein is CASSRVAGGSADTQYF. DNA of the CDR3: TGTGCCAGCAGCAGAGTCGCTGGCGGGAGCGCAGATACGCAGTATTTT.

The chain joins TRBV21-1 to TRBJ2-1; the table gives TRBD2 as D, unverified against the DNA. TRBV21-1 is a recognized pseudogene. This CDR3 has 21 residues. The chain's CDR3 is CASSKNWEGLAGGRTHNEQFF. CDR3 DNA sequence: TGTGCCAGCAGCAAAAACTGGGAAGGACTAGCGGGGGGCCGAACACACAATGAGCAGTTCTTC.

The table lists this clone with many counts. In DNA, the CDR3 is TGCGCCACCTTGCCGGGGGTTATAAGCTCTGGGGCCAACGTCCTGACTTTC. This encodes CATLPGVISSGANVLTF. The V gene is TRBV10-2, the J gene TRBJ2-6; D is possibly TRBD2 (6 bases). The CDR3 runs to 17 residues. Trimming took off 10 bases at V and 0 bases at J, with 19 bases between the two ends. In germline, CDR1 is WSHSY, CDR2 SAAADI.

Only one count was recorded for this clone. The chain carries TRBV27 and TRBJ2-6; TRBD1 might be the D (6 bases). The CDR3 length is 20 residues. Per the germline V gene, CDR1 is MNHEY and CDR2 is SMNVEV (reference sequence). Trimming took 2 bases from V and 0 from J, leaving 20 bases between them. The CDR3 loop reads CASSLHENWDTPSGANVLTF. Written as DNA, the CDR3 is TGTGCCAGCAGTTTACACGAAAATTGGGACACCCCCTCTGGGGCCAACGTCCTGACTTTC. Filled out from reference TRBV27 and TRBJ2-6, the complete variable domain reads EAQVTQNPRYLITVTGKKLTVTCSQNMNHEYMSWYRQDPGLGLRQIYYSMNVEVTDKGDVPEGYKVSRKEKRNFPLILESPSPNQTSLYFCASSLHENWDTPSGANVLTFGAGSRLTVL.

This clone has only a few counts. J is TRBJ1-2 and V is TRBV27; tentatively, D is TRBD1 (5 bases). Germline CDR1 reads MNHEY; CDR2 reads SMNVEV (reference sequence). Trimming removed 4 bases at V and 11 bases at J, with 14 bases between. The CDR3 extends over 12 amino acids. CDR3: CASSSGDGRYTF. The DNA for the CDR3 is TGTGCCAGCAGTTCCGGGGACGGGAGGTACACCTTC.

The chain joins TRBV7-9 to TRBJ2-3; weak D call: TRBD2 (5 bases). This CDR3 region has 13 residues. Germline CDR1 reads SEHNR; CDR2 reads FQNEAQ (reference sequence). Trimming took off 5 bases at V and 8 bases at J, with 14 bases between the two ends. This CDR3 reads CASSTTGLATQYF. As DNA, the CDR3 is TGTGCCAGCAGCACTACGGGCCTAGCTACGCAGTATTTT.

The V gene is TRBV5-4, the J gene TRBJ2-6, with D perhaps TRBD1 (6 bases). With 10 bases removed from V and 1 base from J, the gap between germline ends came to 15 bases. Germline CDR1 and CDR2: SGHNT and YYREEE (reference sequence). The CDR3 consists of 15 residues. The CDR3, as DNA: TGTGCCGCGTGGGAAGGGGGATCTGGGGCCAACGTCCTGACTTTC. This codes for CAAWEGGSGANVLTF.

V and J are TRBV5-5 and TRBJ1-2, with 9 bases fitting TRBD1. CDR1 SGHKS and CDR2 YYEKEE come from the germline V gene (reference sequence). Trimming took 3 bases from V and 4 from J; bases not matched to a gene: 7. CDR3 length: 15 residues. CDR3 sequence reads: CASSWTGTGTYGYTF. The CDR3 DNA follows: TGTGCCAGCAGCTGGACCGGGACAGGGACCTATGGCTACACCTTC.

This sequence joins TRBV15 and TRBJ1-1; D is possibly TRBD1 (6 bases). Between the trimmed V and J ends, which lost 3 bases and 4 bases, there was a span of 15 bases. Germline V gene data show CDR1 as LNHNV and CDR2 as YYDKDF (reference sequence). The CDR3 extends over 15 amino acids. The chain's CDR3 is CATSSPNRAATEAFF. In nucleotides, the CDR3 is TGTGCCACCAGCAGTCCAAACAGGGCCGCCACTGAAGCTTTCTTT.

The chain couples TRBV5-4 to TRBJ2-1; weak D call: TRBD2 (6 bases). Germline V lookup: CDR1 SGHNT, CDR2 YYREEE (reference sequence). Trimming took 4 bases from V and 9 from J, leaving 14 bases between them. The CDR3 covers 13 residues. CDR3 region: CASSPREFAEQFF. In nucleotides, the CDR3 is TGTGCCAGCAGCCCCCGGGAGTTCGCTGAGCAGTTCTTC. Filled out from reference TRBV5-4 and TRBJ2-1, the complete variable domain reads ETGVTQSPTHLIKTRGQQVTLRCSSQSGHNTVSWYQQALGQGPQFIFQYYREEENGRGNFPPRFSGLQFPNYSSELNVNALELDDSALYLCASSPREFAEQFFGPGTRLTVL.

The genes are TRBV28 and TRBJ1-5; TRBD1 matches 7 bases. V shed 4 bases, J shed 0 bases, and the junction held 15 bases outside the gene matches. CDR1 and CDR2 from the germline V gene are MDHEN and SYDVKM. CDR3 length: 19 residues. The CDR3 DNA is TGTGCCAGCAGTTCACCCCGACTAAACAGGGGCAATAGCAATCAGCCCCAGCATTTT. Its translation is CASSSPRLNRGNSNQPQHF.

The chain uses TRBV9 and TRBJ2-6, with 12 bases identical to TRBD1. Trimming removed 3 bases from V and 2 bases from J; junction bases left unmatched: 3. Germline V gene lookup returns CDR1 SGDLS and CDR2 YYNGEE. The CDR3 consists of 17 residues. CDR3 residues: CASSGGQGATGANVLTF. The CDR3 DNA reads TGTGCCAGCAGCGGGGGACAGGGGGCTACTGGGGCCAACGTCCTGACTTTC.

The V gene is TRBV24-1, the J gene TRBJ2-5; 10 bases agree with TRBD1. The V gene's germline CDR1 is KGHDR and CDR2 SFDVKD. The CDR3 has 16 residues. V shed 3 bases and J 5 bases; nucleotides not matched to a gene: 8. CDR3 sequence reads: CATSDRTGGSLETQYF. DNA for the CDR3: TGTGCCACCAGTGATAGGACAGGGGGTTCCCTGGAGACCCAGTACTTC.

This chain links TRBV6-2 or TRBV6-3 with TRBJ2-1, with TRBD2 matching over 13 bases. CDR1 is MNHEY and CDR2 is SVGEGT in the germline V gene. There are 14 residues in the CDR3. V shed 4 bases, J shed 14 bases, and the junction held 8 bases outside the gene matches. The CDR3 sequence is CASSWTSGGRYEFF. The CDR3 DNA reads as TGTGCCAGCAGTTGGACTAGCGGGGGCCGATATGAGTTCTTC.

The gene calls are TRBV7-2 and TRBJ1-2, with 10 nucleotides matching TRBD1. This CDR3 is 16 amino acids long. V gave up 5 bases and J gave up 0 bases; unmatched junction bases: 6. Germline V gives CDR1 SGHTA, CDR2 FQGNSA. CDR3 sequence reads: CASSPGGTGANYGYTF. The CDR3 DNA follows: TGTGCCAGCAGCCCCGGAGGGACAGGGGCTAACTATGGCTACACCTTC.

Only a few counts were recorded for this clone. The chain employs TRBV25-1 and TRBJ1-4; 9 nucleotides align to TRBD1. Trimming took 8 bases from V and 9 from J; bases not matched to a gene: 7. The CDR3 has 13 amino acids. Germline CDR1 reads MGHDK; CDR2 reads SYGVNS. The CDR3 here is CASVGTGHQKLFF. CDR3 in DNA: TGTGCCAGCGTTGGGACAGGGCATCAAAAACTGTTTTTT.

The chain employs TRBV5-1 and TRBJ2-3; 11 positions match TRBD2. Germline loops: CDR1 SGHRS, CDR2 YFSETQ. CDR3 length: 15 residues. The V and J ends lost 1 base and 6 bases, in that order; junction bases with no gene match: 4. In nucleotides, the CDR3 is TGCGCCAGCAGCTTGACTAGCGGGGGTCGGGATACGCAGTATTTT. This translates into CASSLTSGGRDTQYF. Filled out from reference TRBV5-1 and TRBJ2-3, the complete variable domain reads KAGVTQTPRYLIKTRGQQVTLSCSPISGHRSVSWYQQTPGQGLQFLFEYFSETQRNKGNFPGRFSGRQFSNSRSEMNVSTLELGDSALYLCASSLTSGGRDTQYFGPGTRLTVL.

The rearrangement joins TRBV7-8 to TRBJ1-1, with 7 bases matching TRBD1. Germline values: CDR1 SGHVS, CDR2 FQNEAQ. The CDR3 is made up of 12 amino acids. Germline trimming cut 4 bases from V and 7 bases from J; bases unmatched to any gene: 3. The DNA of the CDR3 is TGTGCCAGCAGCTCTGGGACAGTTGAAGCTTTCTTT. The encoded protein is CASSSGTVEAFF.

The chain has TRBV4-3 and TRBJ2-1; 9 nucleotides agree with TRBD2. After removal of 4 bases from V and 4 bases from J, the junction contained 5 bases not matched to a gene. Germline CDR1 and CDR2: LGHNA and YSLEER. The CDR3 covers 15 residues. CDR3 in DNA: TGCGCCAGCAGCCGAGAACTAGCGGGTTACAATGAGCAGTTCTTC. The encoded protein is CASSRELAGYNEQFF.

The chain uses TRBV13 and TRBJ2-1; 8 positions match TRBD1. The germline V gene encodes CDR1 PRHDT and CDR2 FYEKMQ (reference sequence). J gave up 7 bases and V 5 bases, and 10 bases lay outside the gene matches. The CDR3 extends over 15 amino acids. The CDR3 spells CASSTTGTGTNEQFF. Written as DNA, the CDR3 is TGTGCCAGCAGCACAACCGGGACAGGAACGAATGAGCAGTTCTTC.

This chain uses TRBV28 with TRBJ1-5; D gene ambiguous. Between the trimmed V and J ends, which lost 7 bases and 7 bases, there was a span of 8 bases. Per germline, CDR1 MDHEN and CDR2 SYDVKM. The CDR3 consists of 11 residues. The CDR3: CASTSTQPQHF. CDR3 DNA sequence: TGTGCCAGCACCTCTACGCAGCCCCAGCATTTT.

The chain couples TRBV30 to TRBJ1-2, with 7 nucleotides matching TRBD1. Germline CDR1 reads GTSNPN; CDR2 reads SVGIG (reference sequence). V was clipped by 4 bases and J by 7 bases; unmatched bases: 9. The CDR3 is made up of 13 amino acids. The CDR3 is CAWKPGTVRGYTF. CDR3 in DNA: TGTGCCTGGAAACCCGGGACAGTTCGTGGCTACACCTTC.

The chain employs TRBV11-3 and TRBJ2-5, with 10 bases identical to TRBD2. CDR1 and CDR2 from the germline V gene are SGHNT and YENEEA. The CDR3 is 15 residues long. The J segment lost 4 bases and the V segment lost 4 bases, leaving 6 bases of the junction unmatched. The CDR3: CASSYELAGLETQYF. DNA of the CDR3: TGTGCCAGCAGCTACGAACTAGCGGGATTAGAGACCCAGTACTTC.

This chain uses TRBV27 with TRBJ2-7; perhaps TRBD2 as D (6 bases). The CDR3 has 13 residues. V was cut by 6 bases and J by 3 bases, with 12 bases left in between. The germline V gene encodes CDR1 MNHEY and CDR2 SMNVEV (reference sequence). The CDR3 loop is CASRGSGDYEQYV. The CDR3 DNA reads TGTGCCAGCAGGGGTAGCGGCGACTACGAGCAGTACGTC.

This CDR3 reads CASCAGAEETQYF. CDR3 coding DNA: TGTGCCAGCTGCGCAGGGGCCGAAGAGACCCAGTACTTC. The gene calls are TRBV7-9 and TRBJ2-5, with D maybe TRBD1 (6 bases). Trimming removed 8 bases at V and 3 bases at J, with 13 bases between. Germline lookup yields CDR1 SEHNR and CDR2 FQNEAQ (reference sequence). This CDR3 is 13 amino acids long.